This T cell receptor beta chain was sequenced during a study of early T cells in non-severe SARS-CoV-2 infection. Study information: Sequencing of bulk RNA from unsorted whole blood was done, without chain pairing. Study-wide results and limits: Anti-spike CD8 specificities were favored by VDJdb matching, whose results missed private and CD4 specificities.

Individual cDNA molecules carried attached unique molecular identifiers. In TCRdb, the 5' RACE reads were re-called with MiXCR into one record per CDR3 protein. The table includes roughly 34,000 distinct CDR3 sequences, approximately 7.1% detected once. Germline V gene sequence: CDR1 LNHDA, CDR2 SQIVND (reference sequence). Trimming removed 3 bases from V and 9 bases from J, with 12 bases in between. This CDR3 region has 13 residues. This clonotype was detected many times. The antigen is unknown. The clonotype comes from an adult who was a healthcare worker with PCR-confirmed SARS-CoV-2 infection or an uninfected control (not recorded which). Sequenced material: whole blood, taken at baseline. The rearrangement links TRBV19 to TRBJ2-1; perhaps TRBD2 as D (6 bases). CDR3 region: CASSMNSGGEQFF. Here the CDR3 DNA reads TGTGCCAGTAGTATGAATAGCGGTGGTGAGCAGTTCTTC.